This entry lists 16 T cell receptor beta chains sequenced from one sample in a study of monozygotic twins with inflammatory bowel disease. Each CDR3 protein gets one entry in TCRdb, which reprocessed the 5' RACE reads and gives no DNA. The listing records more than 300,000 distinct CDR3 sequences. What was sequenced was blood. These receptors were taken from a human donor with ulcerative colitis or Crohn's disease, or a healthy co-twin of an affected twin (not recorded which).

The chain links TRBV11-2 to TRBJ2-3; TCRdb proposes TRBD2, but this gene call is untestable without DNA. Germline-derived CDR1 and CDR2 are SGHAT and FQNNGV. The CDR3 extends over 21 amino acids. CDR3 residues: CASSFKGRGLFTSGGTDTQYF.

The rearrangement uses TRBV15 and TRBJ2-7; TCRdb returns TRBD2, unconfirmable since there is no DNA. Per germline, CDR1 LNHNV and CDR2 YYDKDF (reference sequence). This CDR3 is 15 amino acids long. The CDR3 reads CATQPGTSGSDEQYF.

V usage is TRBV12-3 or TRBV12-4 and J usage is TRBJ2-5; TCRdb selects TRBD1, and the lack of DNA leaves this call unchecked. This CDR3 region has 16 residues. This chain's CDR3 is CASSHNPGQGVETQYF.

CDR3 sequence reads: CASSQGSTGGTQYF. The rearrangement joins TRBV12-3 or TRBV12-4 to TRBJ2-3; the TCRdb call, TRBD2, lacks DNA for checking. There are 14 residues in the CDR3.

The J gene is TRBJ2-2, the V gene TRBV7-9; the TCRdb call, TRBD1, lacks DNA for checking. Germline CDR1 reads SEHNR; CDR2 reads FQNEAQ (reference sequence). CDR3 length: 16 amino acids. The CDR3: CASSFYRDRNTGELFF.

CDR3 sequence: CSARRGRGAGGLNEQFF. This rearrangement joins TRBV20-1 to TRBJ2-1; TCRdb returns TRBD2, unconfirmable since there is no DNA. The length of the CDR3 is 17 residues. CDR1 is DFQATT and CDR2 is SNEGSKA in the germline V gene (reference sequence).

The chain recombines TRBV10-3 with TRBJ2-1; TCRdb's D call of TRBD1 is untestable without DNA. CDR3 length: 13 residues. Germline values: CDR1 ENHRY, CDR2 SYGVKD. CDR3 region: CAISEVTGDEQFF.

The CDR3 here is CASSHTNRELLFF. J is TRBJ2-1 and V is TRBV3-1; the TRBD1 assignment by TCRdb is unverifiable without DNA. From germline, CDR1 is LGHDT and CDR2 YNNKEL (reference sequence). The CDR3 loop spans 13 amino acids.

This chain joins TRBV20-1 and TRBJ2-7; the D gene TCRdb calls, TRBD1, cannot be checked with no DNA. CDR1 is DFQATT, CDR2 SNEGSKA, per germline (reference sequence). This CDR3 has 13 residues. CDR3 protein: CSARRTGMWEQYF.

The chain joins TRBV6-2 or TRBV6-3 to TRBJ2-1; checking the TCRdb D call of TRBD1 is not possible without DNA. From germline, CDR1 is MNHEY and CDR2 SVGEGT. There are 15 residues in the CDR3. The CDR3 protein is CASSPGQITHNEQFF.

The chain is built from TRBV18 and TRBJ1-5. The CDR3 extends over 14 amino acids. The germline gives CDR1 KGHSH, CDR2 LQKENI. CDR3 region: CASSPTGADQPQHF.

J is TRBJ1-1 and V is TRBV12-3 or TRBV12-4; TCRdb's D call, TRBD1, is unchecked because there is no DNA. The CDR3 has 13 amino acids. This chain's CDR3 is CASSPGRDTEAFF.

The V and J genes are TRBV28 and TRBJ2-2. The CDR3 totals 14 residues. The germline CDR1 and CDR2 sequences are MDHEN and SYDVKM. CDR3 sequence: CASSLFRSSGELFF.

V gene TRBV6-1 combines with J gene TRBJ2-5; TCRdb's D call of TRBD1 is untestable without DNA. This CDR3 contains 15 residues. CDR1 is MNHNS and CDR2 is SASEGT in the germline V gene. CDR3 residues: CASSKGQERVETQYF.

The chain recombines TRBV20-1 with TRBJ1-3. The germline V gene has CDR1 DFQATT and CDR2 SNEGSKA (reference sequence). This CDR3 comprises 14 residues. The CDR3 is CSARKLNSGNTIYF.

The V call is TRBV6-5, the J call TRBJ2-7; absent DNA, TCRdb's TRBD1 call cannot be checked. Germline-derived CDR1 and CDR2 are MNHEY and SVGAGI. This CDR3 contains 15 residues. CDR3 region: CASSYDRGQVYEQYF.